This TCR beta chain was captured by sequencing in a study of cytomegalovirus exposure and HLA in healthy donors. Although they were nominally healthy when sampled, donors likely had unrecorded immune exposures. This CDR3 spans 15 amino acids. Germline CDR1 is MGHRA and CDR2 is YSYEKL. Deletions cut 5 bases from V and 10 bases from J, with 20 bases between. In its sample, this clone was seen a few times. Antigen unknown. The study's findings and limits: Cytomegalovirus association was assigned to about 180 TCR beta chains. In a later analysis, across HLA loci, associated TCR counts were highest for DRB1, lowest for HLA-C. Reportedly, a later analysis found an Asian-associated ancestry cluster had fewer N-insertions than the approximately 700-donor mean.

PCR employed 60 Vbeta and 13 Jbeta primers. TCRdb's table, derived via immunoSEQ multiplex PCR, lists solely in-frame clones and lacks some. Of over 150,000 clones listed, 60% to 80% are singletons. Sequencing was performed on PBMCs. This chain joins TRBV4-1 and TRBJ1-4, with unresolved D. The sequence was collected from a man aged 50-60 years in good health and CMV-seropositive. CDR3 in amino acids: CASSASLLGVRKLFF. The CDR3 coding sequence is TGCGCCAGCAGCGCAAGCCTCCTCGGGGTGCGAAAACTGTTTTTT.